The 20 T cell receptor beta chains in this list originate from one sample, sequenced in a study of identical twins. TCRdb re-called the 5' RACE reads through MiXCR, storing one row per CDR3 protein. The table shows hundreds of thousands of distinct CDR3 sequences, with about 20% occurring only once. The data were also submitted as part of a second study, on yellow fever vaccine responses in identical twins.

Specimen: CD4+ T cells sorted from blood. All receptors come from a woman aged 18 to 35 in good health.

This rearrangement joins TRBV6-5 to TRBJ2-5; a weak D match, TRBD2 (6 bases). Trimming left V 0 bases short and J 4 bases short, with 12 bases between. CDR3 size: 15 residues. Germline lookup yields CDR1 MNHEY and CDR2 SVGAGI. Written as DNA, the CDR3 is TGTGCCAGCAGTTACTCTAAGGGTAGCGGAGAGACCCAGTACTTC. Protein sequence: CASSYSKGSGETQYF.

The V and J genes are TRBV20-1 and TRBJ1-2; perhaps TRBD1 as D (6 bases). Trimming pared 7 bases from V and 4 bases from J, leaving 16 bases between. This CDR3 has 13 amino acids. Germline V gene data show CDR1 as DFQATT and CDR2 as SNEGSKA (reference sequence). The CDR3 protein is CSVQQGAGYGYTF. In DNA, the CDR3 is TGCAGTGTCCAACAGGGAGCTGGCTATGGCTACACCTTC.

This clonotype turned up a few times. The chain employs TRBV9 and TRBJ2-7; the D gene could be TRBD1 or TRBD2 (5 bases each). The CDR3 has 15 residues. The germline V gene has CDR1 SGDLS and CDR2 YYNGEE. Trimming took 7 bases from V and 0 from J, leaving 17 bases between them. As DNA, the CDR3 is TGTGCCAGCGCCGAAAGGGACCGTGGCTCCTACGAGCAGTACTTC. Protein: CASAERDRGSYEQYF.

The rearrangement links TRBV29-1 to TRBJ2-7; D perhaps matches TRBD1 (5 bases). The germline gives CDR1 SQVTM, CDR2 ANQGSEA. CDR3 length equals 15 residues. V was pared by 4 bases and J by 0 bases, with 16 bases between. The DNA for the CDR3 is TGCAGCGTTGCCCTGGATCGGACACTCTCCTACGAGCAGTACTTC. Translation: CSVALDRTLSYEQYF.

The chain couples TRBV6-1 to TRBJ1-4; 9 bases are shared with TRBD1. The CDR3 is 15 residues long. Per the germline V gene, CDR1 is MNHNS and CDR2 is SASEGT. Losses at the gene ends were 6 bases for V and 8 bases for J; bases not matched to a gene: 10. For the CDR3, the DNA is TGTGCCAGCAGAAAAAAGGGACAGGGAGGAGAAAAACTGTTTTTT. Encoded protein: CASRKKGQGGEKLFF.

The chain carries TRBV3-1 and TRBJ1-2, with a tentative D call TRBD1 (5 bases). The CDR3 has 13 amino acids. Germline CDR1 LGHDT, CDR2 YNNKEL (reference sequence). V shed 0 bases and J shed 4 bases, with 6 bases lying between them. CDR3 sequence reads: CASSQETVYGYTF. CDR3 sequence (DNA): TGTGCCAGCAGCCAAGAGACAGTCTATGGCTACACCTTC.

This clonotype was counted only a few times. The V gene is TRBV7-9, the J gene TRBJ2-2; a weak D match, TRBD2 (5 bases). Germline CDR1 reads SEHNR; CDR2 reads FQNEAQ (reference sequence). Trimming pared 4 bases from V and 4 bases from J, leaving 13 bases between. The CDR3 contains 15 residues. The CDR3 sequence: CASSWTGLRTGELFF. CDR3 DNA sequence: TGTGCCAGCAGCTGGACTGGACTGCGCACCGGGGAGCTGTTTTTT.

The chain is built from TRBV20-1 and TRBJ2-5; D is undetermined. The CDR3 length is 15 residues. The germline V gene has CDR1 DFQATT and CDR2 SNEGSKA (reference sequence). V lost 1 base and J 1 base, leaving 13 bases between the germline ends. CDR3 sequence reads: CSARVERRRQETQYF. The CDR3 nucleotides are TGCAGTGCTAGAGTGGAGAGGCGGCGCCAAGAGACCCAGTACTTC.

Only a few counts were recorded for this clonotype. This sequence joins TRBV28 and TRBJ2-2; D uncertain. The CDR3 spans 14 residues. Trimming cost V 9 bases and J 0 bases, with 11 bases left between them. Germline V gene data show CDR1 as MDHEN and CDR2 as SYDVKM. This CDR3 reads CASTSSTNTGELFF. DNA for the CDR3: TGTGCCAGTACTTCCAGTACGAACACCGGGGAGCTGTTTTTT.

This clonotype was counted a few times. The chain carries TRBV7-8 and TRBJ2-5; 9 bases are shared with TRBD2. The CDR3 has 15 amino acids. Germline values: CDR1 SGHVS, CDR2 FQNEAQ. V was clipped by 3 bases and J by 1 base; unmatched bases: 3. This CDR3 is CASSFRLAVQETQYF. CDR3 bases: TGTGCCAGCAGCTTTAGACTAGCGGTCCAAGAGACCCAGTACTTC. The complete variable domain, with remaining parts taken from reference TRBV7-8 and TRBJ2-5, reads GAGVSQSPRYKVAKRGQDVALRCDPISGHVSLFWYQQALGQGPEFLTYFQNEAQLDKSGLPSDRFFAERPEGSVSTLKIQRTQQEDSAVYLCASSFRLAVQETQYFGPGTRLLVL.

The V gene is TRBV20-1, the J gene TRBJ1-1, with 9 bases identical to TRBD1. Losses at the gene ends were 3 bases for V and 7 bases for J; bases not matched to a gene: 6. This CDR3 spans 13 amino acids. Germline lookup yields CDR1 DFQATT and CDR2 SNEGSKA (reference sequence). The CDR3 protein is CSASRDREGEAFF. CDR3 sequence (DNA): TGCAGTGCTAGCCGGGACAGGGAGGGTGAAGCTTTCTTT.

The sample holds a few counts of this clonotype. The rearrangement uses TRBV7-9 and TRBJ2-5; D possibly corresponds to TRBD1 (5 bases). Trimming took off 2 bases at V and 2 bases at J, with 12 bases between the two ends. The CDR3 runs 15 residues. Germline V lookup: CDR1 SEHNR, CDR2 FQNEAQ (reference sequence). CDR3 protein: CASSLFAGHQETQYF. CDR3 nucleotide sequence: TGTGCCAGCAGCTTATTTGCCGGACATCAAGAGACCCAGTACTTC.

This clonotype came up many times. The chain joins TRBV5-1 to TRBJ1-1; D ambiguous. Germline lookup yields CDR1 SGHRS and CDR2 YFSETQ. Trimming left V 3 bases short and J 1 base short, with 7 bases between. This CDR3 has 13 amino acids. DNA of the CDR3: TGCGCCAGCAGCTCCGACAAGAACACTGAAGCTTTCTTT. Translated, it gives CASSSDKNTEAFF.

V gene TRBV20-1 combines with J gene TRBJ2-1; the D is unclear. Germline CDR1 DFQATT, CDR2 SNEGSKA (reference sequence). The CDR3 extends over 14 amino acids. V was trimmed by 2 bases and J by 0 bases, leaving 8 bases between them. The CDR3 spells CSARRADSYNEQFF. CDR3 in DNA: TGCAGTGCTAGAAGGGCGGACTCCTACAATGAGCAGTTCTTC.

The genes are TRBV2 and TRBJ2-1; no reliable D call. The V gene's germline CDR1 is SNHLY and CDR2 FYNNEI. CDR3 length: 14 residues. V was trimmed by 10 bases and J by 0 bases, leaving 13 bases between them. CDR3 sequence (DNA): TGTGCCACCTCATACGTCCGCTCCTACAATGAGCAGTTCTTC. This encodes CATSYVRSYNEQFF.

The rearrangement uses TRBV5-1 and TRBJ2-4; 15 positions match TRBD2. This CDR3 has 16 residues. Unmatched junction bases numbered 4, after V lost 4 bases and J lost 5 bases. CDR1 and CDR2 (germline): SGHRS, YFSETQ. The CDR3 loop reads CASSTGLAGGQNIQYF. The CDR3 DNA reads TGCGCCAGCAGCACGGGACTAGCGGGGGGCCAAAACATTCAGTACTTC.

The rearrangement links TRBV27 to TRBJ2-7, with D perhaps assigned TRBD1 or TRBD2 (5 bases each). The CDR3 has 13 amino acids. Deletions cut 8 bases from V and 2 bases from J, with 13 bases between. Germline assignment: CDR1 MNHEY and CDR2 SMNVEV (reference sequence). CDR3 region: CASGRDPTYEQYF. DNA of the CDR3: TGTGCCAGCGGCCGGGACCCCACCTACGAGCAGTACTTC.

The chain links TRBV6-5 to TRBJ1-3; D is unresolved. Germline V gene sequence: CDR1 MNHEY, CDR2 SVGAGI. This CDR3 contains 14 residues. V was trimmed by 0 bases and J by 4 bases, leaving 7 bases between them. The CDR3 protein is CASSYSIPGNTIYF. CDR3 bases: TGTGCCAGCAGTTACTCGATTCCGGGAAACACCATATATTTT.

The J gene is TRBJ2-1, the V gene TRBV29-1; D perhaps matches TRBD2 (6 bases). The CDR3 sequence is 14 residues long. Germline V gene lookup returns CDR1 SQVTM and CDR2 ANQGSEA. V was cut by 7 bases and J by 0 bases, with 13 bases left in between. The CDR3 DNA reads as TGCAGCGCCACTTCCGGGGGCTCCTACAATGAGCAGTTCTTC. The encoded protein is CSATSGGSYNEQFF.

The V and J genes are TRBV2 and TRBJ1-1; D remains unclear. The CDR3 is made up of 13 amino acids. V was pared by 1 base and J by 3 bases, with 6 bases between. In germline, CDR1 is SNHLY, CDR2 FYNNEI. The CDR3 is CASSEDADTEAFF. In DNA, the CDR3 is TGTGCCAGCAGTGAAGATGCAGACACTGAAGCTTTCTTT.